This T cell receptor beta chain was found in a study of CD8+CD57+ T cells in acquired aplastic anemia. Points from the study as a whole: Comparison of patients with controls identified twenty-nine shared CD8+ CDR3 sequences.

According to the study, genomic DNA was the template for TCR beta VDJ and CDR3 profiling. TCRdb reprocessed the reads via MiXCR and lists one record per CDR3 protein. The data contain under 350,000 distinct CDR3 sequences, roughly 53% of them singletons. Patients who underwent sequencing had shown CD8+CD57+ cell expansion by flow cytometry. By the time of blood sampling, patients had still received no therapy. Worth noting for this clonotype: What it binds is not known.

The germline V gene has CDR1 SGHRS and CDR2 YFSETQ. The CDR3 is 14 amino acids. Trimming at V came to 1 base and at J to 3 bases, leaving 3 bases not matched to a gene. Material: sorted CD4+, CD8+, or CD8+CD57+ T cells (not recorded which) from PBMCs. This chain links TRBV5-1 with TRBJ2-7; 8 bases are shared with TRBD2. The receptor's source is a human donor with aplastic anemia. CDR3: CASSLWSGSYEQYF. CDR3 bases: TGCGCCAGCAGCTTGTGGAGCGGGAGCTACGAGCAGTACTTC.